The subject of this entry is one T cell receptor beta chain. The antigen is unknown. This sample is part of a study of OX40 agonist ivuxolimab in advanced cancers. Generated by immunoSEQ multiplex PCR, the TCRdb table keeps only in-frame clones and is missing some. The table records approximately 96,000 clones, around 90% of them present only once. The V and J ends lost 5 bases and 1 base, in that order; junction bases with no gene match: 7. CDR1 and CDR2 from the germline V gene are MGHRA and YSYEKL. The CDR3 covers 18 residues. Overall study findings and caveats: Researchers did not determine the expanded peripheral T cells' antigen specificity.

This sample comprised CD4+ or CD8+ T cells sorted from blood, obtained in a trial of the OX40 agonist ivuxolimab. The chain employs TRBV4-1 and TRBJ2-2; 13 nucleotides line up with TRBD2. This TCR was sampled from an adult with an advanced solid tumor such as melanoma, head and neck, liver or kidney cancer. CDR3 DNA sequence: TGCGCCAGCAGCTCGCGGACTAGCGGGAGTGGGAACACCGGGGAGCTGTTTTTT. Amino acid sequence: CASSSRTSGSGNTGELFF.